These 13 T cell receptor beta chains originate from one sample sequenced in a study of T-cell reconstitution after alpha-beta-depleted transplantation in children. Library preparation (for TCRbeta) was performed with unique molecular identifiers. TCRdb called the PCR reads again in MiXCR, with one record for every CDR3 protein. Of 500,000 to 600,000 distinct CDR3 sequences in the sample, over 20% are singletons; the top ten hold around a third. The material sequenced was PBMCs, taken before TCRalphabeta/CD19-depleted stem cell transplant. The source is a boy less than two years old with Wiskott-Aldrich syndrome, due to receive a stem cell transplant.

The rearrangement links TRBV5-1 to TRBJ2-7; D not certain. The germline V gene encodes CDR1 SGHRS and CDR2 YFSETQ. The germline V and J ends were trimmed by 3 bases and 3 bases, with 13 bases remaining between them. The CDR3 length is 14 residues. CDR3 residues: CASSSGPIFYEQYF. DNA for the CDR3: TGCGCCAGCAGCTCCGGACCGATTTTCTACGAGCAGTACTTC.

V is TRBV20-1 and J is TRBJ2-7, with 7 positions matching TRBD2. The germline gives CDR1 DFQATT, CDR2 SNEGSKA (reference sequence). CDR3 length: 13 amino acids. With 2 bases clipped from V and 4 bases from J, the junction kept 5 bases outside the gene matches. In DNA, the CDR3 is TGCAGTGCTAGATACGGGAGGAGGTACGAGCAGTACTTC. Amino acid sequence: CSARYGRRYEQYF.

The rearrangement joins TRBV7-2 to TRBJ2-5, with 7 bases that match TRBD1. Looked up from germline, CDR1 is SGHTA and CDR2 is FQGNSA. The length of the CDR3 is 16 residues. V gave up 5 bases and J gave up 5 bases; unmatched junction bases: 14. The CDR3 is CASSRDSTPFMETQYF. The DNA for the CDR3 is TGTGCCAGCAGCCGGGACAGTACCCCCTTTATGGAGACCCAGTACTTC.

The rearrangement joins TRBV6-2 or TRBV6-3 to TRBJ2-2, with unresolved D. CDR1 is MNHEY and CDR2 is SVGEGT in the germline V gene. The germline V and J ends were trimmed by 7 bases and 5 bases, with 11 bases remaining between them. The CDR3 has 13 amino acids. CDR3 protein: CASKRSGTGELFF. The CDR3 coding sequence is TGTGCCAGCAAAAGGTCTGGGACCGGGGAGCTGTTTTTT.

This clonotype turned up a few times. The chain carries TRBV5-5 and TRBJ1-2; D remains ambiguous. The CDR3 has 14 residues. The V gene's germline CDR1 is SGHKS and CDR2 YYEKEE (reference sequence). Trimming removed 1 base at V and 8 bases at J, with 15 bases between. In DNA, the CDR3 is TGTGCCAGCAGCTTGCTATCGGGGATTGAAGGCTACACCTTC. Translation gives CASSLLSGIEGYTF. Drawing the rest from reference TRBV5-5 and TRBJ1-2, the complete variable domain is DAGVTQSPTHLIKTRGQQVTLRCSPISGHKSVSWYQQVLGQGPQFIFQYYEKEERGRGNFPDRFSARQFPNYSSELNVNALLLGDSALYLCASSLLSGIEGYTFGSGTRLTVV.

The V call is TRBV28, the J call TRBJ1-4; 10 bases are shared with TRBD1. Germline V gene lookup returns CDR1 MDHEN and CDR2 SYDVKM. This CDR3 region has 15 residues. Trimming took 9 bases from V and 8 from J; bases not matched to a gene: 12. The CDR3 DNA reads as TGTGCCAGTTCGAGACCCGGGACAGGGGAAGAAAAACTGTTTTTT. This codes for CASSRPGTGEEKLFF.

The chain combines TRBV24-1 with TRBJ2-1; D possibly corresponds to TRBD2 (5 bases). The germline V gene has CDR1 KGHDR and CDR2 SFDVKD. The CDR3 contains 13 residues. V gave up 3 bases and J gave up 9 bases, with 11 bases separating them. In DNA, the CDR3 is TGTGCCACCAGTGATCTGGACGGAGGTGAGCAGTTCTTC. Encoded protein: CATSDLDGGEQFF.

The chain links TRBV4-1 to TRBJ1-2; 12 bases are shared with TRBD1. The V and J ends lost 3 bases and 4 bases, in that order; junction bases with no gene match: 6. The CDR3 sequence is 16 residues long. The germline V gene encodes CDR1 MGHRA and CDR2 YSYEKL. The CDR3 sequence: CASSHPGQGAAYGYTF. For the CDR3, the DNA is TGCGCCAGCAGCCATCCGGGACAGGGGGCGGCCTATGGCTACACCTTC.

This chain links TRBV6-5 with TRBJ1-4; D ambiguous. CDR1 and CDR2 from the germline V gene are MNHEY and SVGAGI. This CDR3 has 13 residues. Trimming removed 0 bases from V and 3 bases from J, with 2 bases in between. Here the CDR3 reads CASSYSPNEKLFF. The DNA for the CDR3 is TGTGCCAGCAGTTACTCCCCTAATGAAAAACTGTTTTTT.

The rearrangement uses TRBV13 and TRBJ2-2; D perhaps matches TRBD1 (5 bases). Trimming took off 5 bases at V and 1 base at J, with 26 bases between the two ends. The CDR3 totals 20 residues. Germline CDR1 reads PRHDT; CDR2 reads FYEKMQ (reference sequence). In DNA, the CDR3 is TGTGCCAGCAGCAAGTACAGGCCTCCGATGACACTTTTGAACACCGGGGAGCTGTTTTTT. It encodes CASSKYRPPMTLLNTGELFF.

The chain links TRBV20-1 to TRBJ2-5, with 8 positions matching TRBD1. With 3 bases clipped from V and 4 bases from J, the junction kept 13 bases outside the gene matches. The CDR3 consists of 16 residues. The germline V gene has CDR1 DFQATT and CDR2 SNEGSKA (reference sequence). The CDR3 here is CSARISGGRGRETQYF. The CDR3 DNA sequence: TGCAGTGCTAGGATCTCTGGGGGCAGGGGGCGAGAGACCCAGTACTTC.

The genes are TRBV15 and TRBJ2-3, with 9 bases fitting TRBD2. The CDR3 is 19 residues long. From germline, CDR1 is LNHNV and CDR2 YYDKDF (reference sequence). V trimming: 3 bases; J trimming: 1 base; junction bases outside the gene matches: 14. For the CDR3, the DNA is TGTGCCACCAGCAGGCCCCTGGGCCTGGCTAGCGGGGGCACAGATACGCAGTATTTT. The encoded protein is CATSRPLGLASGGTDTQYF. Full variable domain (rest looked up from reference TRBV15 and TRBJ2-3): DAMVIQNPRYQVTQFGKPVTLSCSQTLNHNVMYWYQQKSSQAPKLLFHYYDKDFNNEADTPDNFQSRRPNTSFCFLDIRSPGLGDTAMYLCATSRPLGLASGGTDTQYFGPGTRLTVL.

This chain links TRBV5-1 with TRBJ2-7; 9 nucleotides match TRBD2. This CDR3 comprises 16 residues. Germline values: CDR1 SGHRS, CDR2 YFSETQ. J was trimmed by 5 bases and V by 0 bases; bases with no gene match: 9. The CDR3 is CASSLVSGSVGDEQYF. CDR3 DNA sequence: TGCGCCAGCAGCTTGGTTAGCGGGAGTGTCGGGGACGAGCAGTACTTC. Supplemented by reference TRBV5-1 and TRBJ2-7, the full variable domain reads KAGVTQTPRYLIKTRGQQVTLSCSPISGHRSVSWYQQTPGQGLQFLFEYFSETQRNKGNFPGRFSGRQFSNSRSEMNVSTLELGDSALYLCASSLVSGSVGDEQYFGPGTRLTVT.